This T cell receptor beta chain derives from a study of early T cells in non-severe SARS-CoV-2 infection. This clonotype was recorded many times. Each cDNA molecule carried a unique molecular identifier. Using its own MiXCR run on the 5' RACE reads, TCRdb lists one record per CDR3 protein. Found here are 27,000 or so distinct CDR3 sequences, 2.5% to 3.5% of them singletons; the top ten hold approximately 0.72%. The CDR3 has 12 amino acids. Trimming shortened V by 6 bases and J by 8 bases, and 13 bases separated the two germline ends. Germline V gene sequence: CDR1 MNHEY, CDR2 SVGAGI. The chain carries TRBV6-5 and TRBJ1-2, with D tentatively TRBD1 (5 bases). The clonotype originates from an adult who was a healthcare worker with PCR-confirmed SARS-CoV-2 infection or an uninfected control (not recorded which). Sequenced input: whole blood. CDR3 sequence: CASSQRRGGYTF. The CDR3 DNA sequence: TGTGCCAGCAGCCAACGAAGGGGAGGCTACACCTTC.